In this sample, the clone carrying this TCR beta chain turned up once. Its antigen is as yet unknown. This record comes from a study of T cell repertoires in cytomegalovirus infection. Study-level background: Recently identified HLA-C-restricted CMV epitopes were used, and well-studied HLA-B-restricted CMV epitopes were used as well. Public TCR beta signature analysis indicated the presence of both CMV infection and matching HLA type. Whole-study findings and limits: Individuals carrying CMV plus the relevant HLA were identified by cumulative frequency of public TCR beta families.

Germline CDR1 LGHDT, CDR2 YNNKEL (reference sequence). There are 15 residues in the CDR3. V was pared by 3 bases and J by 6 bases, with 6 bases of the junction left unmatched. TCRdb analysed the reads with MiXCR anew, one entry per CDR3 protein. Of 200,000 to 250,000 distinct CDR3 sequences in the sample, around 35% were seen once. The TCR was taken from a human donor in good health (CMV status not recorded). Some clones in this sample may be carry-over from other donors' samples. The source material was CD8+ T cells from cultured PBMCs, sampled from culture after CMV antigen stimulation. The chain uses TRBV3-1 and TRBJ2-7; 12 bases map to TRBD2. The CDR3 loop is CASSQKLAGGGEQYF. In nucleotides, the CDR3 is TGTGCCAGCAGCCAGAAACTAGCGGGAGGCGGCGAGCAGTACTTC.